What follows are 22 T cell receptor beta chains derived from one specimen sequenced in a study of blood T cell repertoires in COVID-19. TCRdb's table, derived via immunoSEQ multiplex PCR, lists solely in-frame clones and lacks some. The sample lists 85,000 to 120,000 clones, approximately 88% seen once, with 4% to 5.5% in the top ten. The sample was peripheral blood. The source of these receptors is a human donor in a cohort sampled during active COVID-19.

This clone was counted between two and nine times. The chain uses TRBV19 and TRBJ2-7; TRBD1 matches at 9 bases. CDR1 LNHDA and CDR2 SQIVND come from the germline V gene (reference sequence). Trimming removed 5 bases from V and 2 bases from J; junction bases left unmatched: 1. CDR3 length: 13 residues. Here the CDR3 reads CASSWTGAYEQYF. As DNA, the CDR3 is TGTGCCAGTAGTTGGACAGGGGCCTACGAGCAGTACTTC.

The rearrangement joins TRBV7-2 to TRBJ1-4; TRBD1 aligns across 7 bases. J was trimmed by 1 base and V by 4 bases; bases with no gene match: 3. The CDR3 loop spans 15 amino acids. Germline loops: CDR1 SGHTA, CDR2 FQGNSA. CDR3 sequence: CASSSNRGTNEKLFF. CDR3 DNA sequence: TGTGCCAGCAGCTCGAACAGGGGAACTAATGAAAAACTGTTTTTT.

The chain recombines TRBV18 with TRBJ2-3, with 9 bases lining up with TRBD2. The junction had 4 bases not matched to a gene; V was cut back by 0 bases and J by 0 bases. CDR3 length: 17 amino acids. CDR1 and CDR2 from the germline V gene are KGHSH and LQKENI. The CDR3 region is CASSPPSLAGSTDTQYF. The CDR3, as DNA: TGTGCCAGCTCACCACCGAGCCTAGCGGGGAGCACAGATACGCAGTATTTT.

The V gene is TRBV25-1, the J gene TRBJ1-3; a possible D gene is TRBD1 (6 bases). The germline V gene encodes CDR1 MGHDK and CDR2 SYGVNS. Trimming took off 6 bases at V and 0 bases at J, with 9 bases between the two ends. This CDR3 is built from 14 residues. The CDR3 protein is CASRDRSSGNTIYF. CDR3 nucleotide sequence: TGTGCCAGCAGGGACAGAAGCTCTGGAAACACCATATATTTT. Filled out from reference TRBV25-1 and TRBJ1-3, the complete variable domain reads EADIYQTPRYLVIGTGKKITLECSQTMGHDKMYWYQQDPGMELHLIHYSYGVNSTEKGDLSSESTVSRIRTEHFPLTLESARPSHTSQYLCASRDRSSGNTIYFGEGSWLTVV.

The CDR3 coding sequence is TGTGCCAGCAGTCCCGTCGATGGGGGAGGCAAGTTGACCCAGTACTTC. Translating it yields CASSPVDGGGKLTQYF. The chain joins TRBV7-3 to TRBJ2-5; D is perhaps TRBD2 (6 bases). The V end lost 6 bases, the J end lost 7 bases, and 24 bases lay between the germline ends. The CDR3 is 16 amino acids. Germline loops: CDR1 SGHTA, CDR2 FQGTGA.

The V and J genes are TRBV5-1 and TRBJ2-5, with 7 bases aligning to TRBD1. V gave up 3 bases and J gave up 2 bases; unmatched junction bases: 1. The CDR3 runs 13 residues. Germline loops: CDR1 SGHRS, CDR2 YFSETQ. The CDR3 DNA sequence: TGCGCCAGCAGCTCCAGGGGGCAAGAGACCCAGTACTTC. This translates into CASSSRGQETQYF.

J is TRBJ1-5 and V is TRBV28, with D possibly matching TRBD1 (5 bases). Germline CDR1 MDHEN, CDR2 SYDVKM. The CDR3 sequence is 18 residues long. V lost 5 bases to trimming and J lost 3 bases, with 23 bases between them. CDR3 coding DNA: TGTGCCAGCAGTCTTTACGGGGGAAAGCGGGGCCCCAATCAGCCCCAGCATTTT. As protein: CASSLYGGKRGPNQPQHF. The entire variable domain, with the rest obtained from reference TRBV28 and TRBJ1-5, is as follows: DVKVTQSSRYLVKRTGEKVFLECVQDMDHENMFWYRQDPGLGLRLIYFSYDVKMKEKGDIPEGYSVSREKKERFSLILESASTNQTSMYLCASSLYGGKRGPNQPQHFGDGTRLSIL.

The chain employs TRBV5-1 and TRBJ2-1; tentative D call: TRBD2 (6 bases). Trimming stripped 2 bases from V and 9 bases from J, with 15 bases between. Germline loops: CDR1 SGHRS, CDR2 YFSETQ. The CDR3 has 14 amino acids. CDR3 nucleotides: TGCGCCAGCAGCTTTGTGGGGGGAGTCTCTGAGCAGTTCTTC. As protein: CASSFVGGVSEQFF.

This clone came up once. The chain joins TRBV4-1 to TRBJ2-5; 9 nucleotides align to TRBD2. The junction had 13 bases not matched to a gene; V was cut back by 0 bases and J by 5 bases. Germline V gives CDR1 MGHRA, CDR2 YSYEKL. This CDR3 spans 18 amino acids. In nucleotides, the CDR3 is TGCGCCAGCAGCCAAGACCCTTGGAGGCGGGGGGGCCGTGAGACCCAGTACTTC. This sequence encodes CASSQDPWRRGGRETQYF.

This clone came up once. The chain carries TRBV4-1 and TRBJ2-6; D is unclear. The CDR3 runs to 17 residues. Trimming shortened V by 1 base and J by 1 base, and 11 bases separated the two germline ends. From germline, CDR1 is MGHRA and CDR2 YSYEKL. CDR3 coding DNA: TGCGCCAGCAGCCAAGGAGCAGCGATTTCTGGGGCCAACGTCCTGACTTTC. This translates into CASSQGAAISGANVLTF.

The V and J genes are TRBV27 and TRBJ2-5; D uncertain. Between the trimmed V and J ends, which lost 6 bases and 2 bases, there was a span of 10 bases. Germline CDR1 and CDR2: MNHEY and SMNVEV (reference sequence). The CDR3 length is 13 residues. The CDR3 DNA reads TGTGCCAGCAGCTCACATCAGCAAGAGACCCAGTACTTC. This translates into CASSSHQQETQYF.

In its sample, this clone was seen once. The V and J genes are TRBV5-1 and TRBJ2-2; possible D gene TRBD2, 5 bases. V lost 7 bases to trimming and J lost 3 bases, with 10 bases between them. Germline V lookup: CDR1 SGHRS, CDR2 YFSETQ. The CDR3 has 13 residues. In DNA form, the CDR3 reads TGCGCCAGCGGCCGGGGTGACACCGGGGAGCTGTTTTTT. As protein: CASGRGDTGELFF.

This chain joins TRBV5-5 and TRBJ1-1, with 9 bases matching TRBD1. The germline V gene encodes CDR1 SGHKS and CDR2 YYEKEE (reference sequence). Trimming removed 2 bases from V and 4 bases from J; junction bases left unmatched: 3. The CDR3 runs to 14 residues. The CDR3 sequence: CASSFRQGGTEAFF. As DNA, the CDR3 is TGTGCCAGCAGCTTCCGACAGGGGGGCACTGAAGCTTTCTTT.

V and J are TRBV7-2 and TRBJ2-3; possibly TRBD1 for D (6 bases). The CDR3 spans 15 residues. Per germline, CDR1 SGHTA and CDR2 FQGNSA. Trimming removed 5 bases at V and 7 bases at J, with 19 bases between. The CDR3 region has the DNA TGTGCCAGCAGCGGATACAGGGCTCCCCTGAATACGCAGTATTTT. It specifies CASSGYRAPLNTQYF.

The rearrangement links TRBV3-1 (or the pseudogene TRBV3-2) to TRBJ2-6; D may be TRBD1 (5 bases). Germline lookup yields CDR1 LGHDT and CDR2 YNNKEL (reference sequence). This CDR3 is 15 amino acids long. V was shortened by 1 base and J by 2 bases, with 6 bases between the two germline ends. The CDR3 region is CASSQGRAGANVLTF. DNA for the CDR3: TGTGCCAGCAGCCAAGGCAGGGCTGGGGCCAACGTCCTGACTTTC.

The V call is TRBV7-3, the J call TRBJ1-5, with a tentative D call TRBD1 (5 bases). V gave up 0 bases and J gave up 9 bases, with 12 bases separating them. Germline lookup yields CDR1 SGHTA and CDR2 FQGTGA. The CDR3 is made up of 14 amino acids. The CDR3 DNA reads as TGTGCCAGCAGCTTAACGGGGGGGTCCTCGCCCCAGCATTTT. Protein sequence: CASSLTGGSSPQHF.

V usage is TRBV28 and J usage is TRBJ1-4; possibly TRBD1 for D (5 bases). Trimming shortened V by 6 bases and J by 16 bases, and 27 bases separated the two germline ends. The CDR3 spans 15 residues. Germline V CDR1 and CDR2: MDHEN, SYDVKM. The CDR3 region is CASSRDGRNIRGPFF. CDR3 coding DNA: TGTGCCAGCAGCAGGGACGGGAGAAACATCCGGGGCCCGTTTTTT.

V is TRBV2 and J is TRBJ2-3; 7 bases agree with TRBD2. V shed 5 bases, J shed 6 bases, and the junction held 14 bases outside the gene matches. Germline CDR1 SNHLY, CDR2 FYNNEI. The CDR3 extends over 16 amino acids. The CDR3 coding sequence is TGTGCCAGCAGTAAGGACCATTACCCCGGGGGGGATACGCAGTATTTT. Its protein product is CASSKDHYPGGDTQYF.

The chain is built from TRBV4-3 and TRBJ2-7; the D gene is possibly TRBD1 (6 bases). Germline V gene data show CDR1 as LGHNA and CDR2 as YSLEER. CDR3 size: 12 residues. Between the trimmed V and J ends, which lost 0 bases and 10 bases, there was a span of 10 bases. In DNA form, the CDR3 reads TGCGCCAGCAGCCAAGAGGACGGGACACAGTACTTC. Its translation is CASSQEDGTQYF.

The chain couples TRBV4-1 to TRBJ2-5; tentatively, D is TRBD1 (5 bases). Trimming left V 1 base short and J 7 bases short, with 16 bases between. CDR1 MGHRA and CDR2 YSYEKL come from the germline V gene. This CDR3 comprises 15 residues. CDR3 coding DNA: TGCGCCAGCAGCCAAGCCTGGCAGGGTACTTGGACCCAGTACTTC. This encodes CASSQAWQGTWTQYF.

V usage is TRBV7-9 and J usage is TRBJ2-2; 8 bases line up with TRBD1. From germline, CDR1 is SEHNR and CDR2 FQNEAQ (reference sequence). V was pared by 5 bases and J by 7 bases, with 6 bases of the junction left unmatched. The CDR3 runs 14 residues. As DNA, the CDR3 is TGTGCCAGCAGCCTTCGGACAGGGTTCGGGGAGCTGTTTTTT. As protein: CASSLRTGFGELFF.

This clone appeared a single time. The rearrangement joins TRBV18 to TRBJ1-2; 7 nucleotides line up with TRBD1. The CDR3 loop spans 13 amino acids. The ends lost 3 bases at V and 8 bases at J; junction bases unmatched: 6. From germline, CDR1 is KGHSH and CDR2 LQKENI. The CDR3 region is CASSPGTVGGYTF. The CDR3 nucleotides read TGTGCCAGCTCACCTGGGACAGTCGGAGGCTACACCTTC.